A single sample gave rise to the 20 T cell receptor beta chains below, sequenced in a study of blood T cell repertoires in COVID-19. Here immunoSEQ multiplex PCR was the method, and the copy in TCRdb shows in-frame clones only, minus some. Of around 300,000 clones in the sample, about 87% were seen once. The sequenced sample consisted of PBMCs or T cells enriched from blood (not recorded which). Every receptor here comes from a woman between 50 and 59 years old who had recovered from COVID-19.

The V and J genes are TRBV11-3 and TRBJ2-3, with 9 bases fitting TRBD2. This CDR3 spans 15 amino acids. V lost 2 bases and J lost 4; bases outside the gene matches: 4. Germline assignment: CDR1 SGHNT and CDR2 YENEEA. The DNA of the CDR3 is TGTGCCAGCAGCTTAAGGCGGGGGGGGCCAGATACGCAGTATTTT. This gives the protein CASSLRRGGPDTQYF.

This clone was observed a single time. The CDR3 protein is CATSRDSGAYTGELFF. The CDR3, as DNA: TGTGCCACCAGCAGAGACAGCGGGGCCTACACCGGGGAGCTGTTTTTT. The V gene is TRBV15, the J gene TRBJ2-2, with 7 bases identical to TRBD2. Germline CDR1 reads LNHNV; CDR2 reads YYDKDF (reference sequence). The CDR3 is 16 residues long. V lost 0 bases and J lost 3; bases outside the gene matches: 4.

This clone was found once. The V gene is TRBV7-9, the J gene TRBJ2-7, with D perhaps TRBD1 (6 bases). Trimming took off 4 bases at V and 1 base at J, with 17 bases between the two ends. The CDR3 is made up of 16 amino acids. CDR1 and CDR2 from the germline V gene are SEHNR and FQNEAQ (reference sequence). For the CDR3, the DNA is TGTGCCAGCAGCTCCCGGGGACAAGGGGGATCCTACGAGCAGTACTTC. Amino acid sequence: CASSSRGQGGSYEQYF.

The J gene is TRBJ1-6, the V gene TRBV14, with D possibly being TRBD1 (5 bases). With 0 bases removed from V and 3 bases from J, the gap between germline ends came to 6 bases. This CDR3 is built from 15 residues. CDR1 SGHDN and CDR2 FVKESK come from the germline V gene. CDR3 in amino acids: CASSQDQGYNSPLHF. The CDR3 DNA is TGTGCCAGCAGCCAAGATCAGGGCTATAATTCACCCCTCCACTTT.

The DNA for the CDR3 is TGTGCCAGCTCACTTTATATTGACATCTCTCAAGAGACCCAGTACTTC. It yields the protein CASSLYIDISQETQYF. The gene calls are TRBV18 and TRBJ2-5; D unresolved. CDR1 and CDR2 (germline): KGHSH, LQKENI. Trimming shortened V by 4 bases and J by 2 bases, and 17 bases separated the two germline ends. The CDR3 extends over 16 amino acids. Drawing the rest from reference TRBV18 and TRBJ2-5, the complete variable domain is NAGVMQNPRHLVRRRGQEARLRCSPMKGHSHVYWYRQLPEEGLKFMVYLQKENIIDESGMPKERFSAEFPKEGPSILRIQQVVRGDSAAYFCASSLYIDISQETQYFGPGTRLLVL.

The V call is TRBV14, the J call TRBJ1-2, with 7 bases fitting TRBD1. From germline, CDR1 is SGHDN and CDR2 FVKESK. This CDR3 is 15 amino acids long. V lost 6 bases, J lost 1 base, and 8 bases stayed unmatched. The CDR3 DNA is TGTGCCAGCAGACCTTACAGGGGAGATAACTATGGCTACACCTTC. It translates to CASRPYRGDNYGYTF. Based on the CDR3 plus reference TRBV14 and TRBJ1-2, the full variable domain is EAGVTQFPSHSVIEKGQTVTLRCDPISGHDNLYWYRRVMGKEIKFLLHFVKESKQDESGMPNNRFLAERTGGTYSTLKVQPAELEDSGVYFCASRPYRGDNYGYTFGSGTRLTVV.

This rearrangement joins TRBV28 to TRBJ2-1; D ambiguous. The CDR3 length is 14 residues. Per the germline V gene, CDR1 is MDHEN and CDR2 is SYDVKM. The V end was cut by 3 bases, the J end by 2 bases, with 8 bases between. The CDR3 nucleotides are TGTGCCAGCAGTTTGGCGGCAGCCTACAATGAGCAGTTCTTC. Translated: CASSLAAAYNEQFF. Based on the CDR3 plus reference TRBV28 and TRBJ2-1, the full variable domain is DVKVTQSSRYLVKRTGEKVFLECVQDMDHENMFWYRQDPGLGLRLIYFSYDVKMKEKGDIPEGYSVSREKKERFSLILESASTNQTSMYLCASSLAAAYNEQFFGPGTRLTVL.

This chain connects TRBV7-8 to TRBJ1-2; no reliable D call. Germline V gene sequence: CDR1 SGHVS, CDR2 FQNEAQ. Trimming left V 4 bases short and J 4 bases short, with 13 bases between. The CDR3 spans 14 residues. The CDR3 spells CASSSPHTAYGYTF. CDR3 nucleotides: TGTGCCAGCAGCTCGCCTCACACAGCCTATGGCTACACCTTC.

The V gene is TRBV1, the J gene TRBJ1-5. TRBV1 is a listed pseudogene. CDR3 length: 16 residues. CDR3 sequence reads: CTSSHDTGRRNQPQHF. CDR3 DNA sequence: TGCACCAGCAGCCATGATACCGGGAGGCGCAATCAGCCCCAGCATTTT.

J is TRBJ1-2 and V is TRBV6-1; D might be TRBD1 (6 bases). The CDR3 covers 16 residues. Germline-derived CDR1 and CDR2 are MNHNS and SASEGT. V was cut by 2 bases and J by 7 bases, with 20 bases left in between. The CDR3 protein is CASSEWTASVLRGYTF. The DNA of the CDR3 is TGTGCCAGCAGTGAATGGACAGCCTCTGTATTACGTGGCTACACCTTC.

This clone appeared a few times. The chain has TRBV30 and TRBJ1-1; TRBD1 aligns across 12 bases. CDR3 size: 15 residues. Germline V gives CDR1 GTSNPN, CDR2 SVGIG (reference sequence). V dropped 0 bases and J dropped 4; count of bases not matched to a gene: 3. The CDR3 DNA reads TGTGCCTGGAGTGTTGCGGGACAGGGGGCCACTGAAGCTTTCTTT. It is translated as CAWSVAGQGATEAFF.

The chain has TRBV7-8 and TRBJ2-7; 7 positions match TRBD2. CDR3 length: 15 residues. Trimming cost V 0 bases and J 2 bases; bases outside gene matches: 4. Germline CDR1 reads SGHVS; CDR2 reads FQNEAQ. CDR3 protein: CASSLAGREPYEQYF. The DNA for the CDR3 is TGTGCCAGCAGCTTAGCCGGGCGGGAGCCCTACGAGCAGTACTTC.

This clone was seen only once. The chain uses TRBV5-6 and TRBJ2-2; 9 bases are shared with TRBD1. V shed 2 bases and J 4 bases; nucleotides not matched to a gene: 3. Germline loops: CDR1 SGHDT, CDR2 YYEEEE. The CDR3 contains 15 residues. The CDR3 region has the DNA TGTGCCAGCAGCTTCCGGGACAGGGCCACCGGGGAGCTGTTTTTT. Translating gives CASSFRDRATGELFF.

The V and J genes are TRBV7-2 and TRBJ2-5, with TRBD2 matching over 8 bases. V lost 5 bases and J lost 1; bases outside the gene matches: 3. The germline V gene has CDR1 SGHTA and CDR2 FQGNSA. The CDR3 is made up of 14 amino acids. In DNA form, the CDR3 reads TGTGCCAGCAGCCCAGGACTAGCCCAAGAGACCCAGTACTTC. Translated, it gives CASSPGLAQETQYF.

The chain recombines TRBV24-1 with TRBJ2-1; no clear D gene. This CDR3 comprises 16 residues. The germline CDR1 and CDR2 sequences are KGHDR and SFDVKD. Trimming took off 0 bases at V and 5 bases at J, with 13 bases between the two ends. The CDR3 DNA sequence: TGTGCCACCAGTGATTTGGGCCCGAGACTTAACAATGAGCAGTTCTTC. It is translated as CATSDLGPRLNNEQFF.

V is TRBV3-1 (or the pseudogene TRBV3-2) and J is TRBJ2-3, with 14 positions matching TRBD2. CDR1 and CDR2 from the germline V gene are LGHDT and YNNKEL (reference sequence). The CDR3 length is 20 residues. With 2 bases clipped from V and 2 bases from J, the junction kept 12 bases outside the gene matches. This chain's CDR3 is CASSQLPGTSGRKDTDTQYF. In DNA form, the CDR3 reads TGTGCCAGCAGCCAACTCCCCGGGACTAGCGGGAGAAAGGACACAGATACGCAGTATTTT.

The chain recombines TRBV6-2 or TRBV6-3 with TRBJ1-1; 11 positions agree with TRBD1. The germline CDR1 and CDR2 sequences are MNHEY and SVGEGT. CDR3 length: 15 residues. The V segment lost 6 bases and the J segment 5 bases; nucleotides outside the gene matches: 8. The CDR3 loop is CASSPGQGVRTEAFF. CDR3 DNA: TGTGCCAGCAGCCCGGGACAGGGGGTGAGGACTGAAGCTTTCTTT.

J is TRBJ2-3 and V is TRBV6-5, with 9 bases identical to TRBD2. CDR1 MNHEY and CDR2 SVGAGI come from the germline V gene. The J segment lost 5 bases and the V segment lost 7 bases, leaving 10 bases of the junction unmatched. The CDR3 contains 15 residues. The CDR3 loop is CASNPGLASLDTQYF. DNA of the CDR3: TGTGCCAGCAACCCGGGACTAGCTTCATTAGATACGCAGTATTTT.

The chain employs TRBV6-4 and TRBJ2-3; 7 positions match TRBD2. The CDR3 length is 16 residues. Germline V gene lookup returns CDR1 MRHNA and CDR2 SNTAGT. V gave up 0 bases and J gave up 1 base; unmatched junction bases: 4. CDR3 region: CASSDSGGTRTDTQYF. The CDR3, as DNA: TGTGCCAGCAGTGACTCGGGGGGGACTCGCACAGATACGCAGTATTTT.

This rearrangement joins TRBV4-3 to TRBJ2-2; TRBD2 matches 11 bases. Germline V gene data show CDR1 as LGHNA and CDR2 as YSLEER. The CDR3 has 18 residues. V shed 1 base and J 5 bases; nucleotides not matched to a gene: 9. CDR3 bases: TGCGCCAGCAGCCAAGTCGGGCTAGCGGGAGGTAGAACCGGGGAGCTGTTTTTT. It encodes CASSQVGLAGGRTGELFF.